This T cell receptor (beta chain) came from a study of beta chain features in type 1 diabetes. Study-wide results and limits: Patients and controls would be equally affected if PCR favored shorter templates. It was among patients, rather than healthy donors, that naive, central memory and Treg TCRB repertoires appeared more similar.

This clone was seen a handful of times. Its antigen is not identified. All of the isolated RNA was reverse transcribed, so expressed TCRB transcripts were sequenced. Generated by immunoSEQ multiplex PCR, the TCRdb table keeps only in-frame clones and is missing some. Of 900,000 or so clones in the sample, roughly a sixth were seen once. In germline, CDR1 is SEHNR, CDR2 FQNEAQ (reference sequence). The length of the CDR3 is 13 residues. Trimming stripped 5 bases from V and 5 bases from J, with 11 bases between. The authors obtained over 95% purity in all sorted populations. The chain has TRBV7-9 and TRBJ2-3; D gene uncertain. The sample was naive CD4+ T cells from blood. The sequence derives from a young woman in good health. The CDR3 protein is CASSQDGGDTQYF. As DNA, the CDR3 is TGTGCCAGCAGCCAAGACGGCGGAGATACGCAGTATTTT.